These T cell receptor beta chains were read from a single sample in a study of blood T cell repertoires in COVID-19. Repertoires were generated with immunoSEQ multiplex PCR, while TCRdb's copy carries only in-frame clones and drops some. Among about 240,000 clones listed, roughly 81% were seen once. The sequenced sample consisted of peripheral blood. The receptors come from a woman older than 75 with COVID-19, enrolled during active disease. The CDR3 runs from the conserved cysteine through the conserved F or W. The order of the fields is D gene, J gene, V gene, clone size, CDR3 DNA, CDR3 protein. A D gene is named only where the DNA matches it firmly. Part of the rows lack a size; the others show once, few, many or a class for expanded clones.

D gene: .
J gene: TRBJ2-1
V gene: TRBV25-1
clone size: .
CDR3 DNA: TGTGCCAGCAGTGAGCCCGACAGCTCCTACAATGAGCAGTTCTTC
CDR3 protein: CASSEPDSSYNEQFF

D gene: .
J gene: TRBJ2-3
V gene: TRBV3-1/TRBV3-2
clone size: .
CDR3 DNA: TGTGCCAGCAGCCCTGGGACTTTCAGCACAGATACGCAGTATTTT
CDR3 protein: CASSPGTFSTDTQYF

D gene: TRBD1
J gene: TRBJ2-1
V gene: TRBV6-5
clone size: .
CDR3 DNA: TGTGCCAGCCTGAGGCTACAGGGGGCAGGCGATGAGCAGTTCTTC
CDR3 protein: CASLRLQGAGDEQFF

D gene: .
J gene: TRBJ1-6
V gene: TRBV25-1
clone size: .
CDR3 DNA: TGTGCCAGCAGTATAGGAGTCTCCTATAATTCACCCCTCCACTTT
CDR3 protein: CASSIGVSYNSPLHF

D gene: .
J gene: TRBJ1-2
V gene: TRBV5-1
clone size: .
CDR3 DNA: TGCGCCAGCAGCTTGGTGGCAGGGGATGGCTACACCTTC
CDR3 protein: CASSLVAGDGYTF

D gene: TRBD1
J gene: TRBJ2-1
V gene: TRBV5-1
clone size: .
CDR3 DNA: TGCGCCAGCAGCCGAACCGGGACAGGCTACAATGAGCAGTTCTTC
CDR3 protein: CASSRTGTGYNEQFF

D gene: .
J gene: TRBJ2-5
V gene: TRBV5-5
clone size: .
CDR3 DNA: TGTGCCAGCAGCTTGGCAGTACAAGAGACCCAGTACTTC
CDR3 protein: CASSLAVQETQYF

D gene: .
J gene: TRBJ2-7
V gene: TRBV24-1
clone size: .
CDR3 DNA: TGTGCCACCAGTGATGGACCCGGGATACAGTACTTC
CDR3 protein: CATSDGPGIQYF

D gene: TRBD1
J gene: TRBJ2-7
V gene: TRBV2
clone size: .
CDR3 DNA: TGTGCCAGCGGAGCCGGGACAGGCAACTCCTACGAGCAGTACTTC
CDR3 protein: CASGAGTGNSYEQYF

D gene: .
J gene: TRBJ2-1
V gene: TRBV6-5
clone size: .
CDR3 DNA: TGTGCCAGCAGCCTTAAACTAGCTGCCGAGCAGTTCTTC
CDR3 protein: CASSLKLAAEQFF

D gene: .
J gene: TRBJ1-1
V gene: TRBV15
clone size: few
CDR3 DNA: TGTGCCACCAGCAGAGATACCAGGGGAACTGAAGCTTTCTTT
CDR3 protein: CATSRDTRGTEAFF

D gene: TRBD1
J gene: TRBJ2-7
V gene: TRBV28
clone size: .
CDR3 DNA: TGTGCCAGCAGTATCGCCGGGACAGGGAAGGGCGAGCAGTACTTC
CDR3 protein: CASSIAGTGKGEQYF

D gene: TRBD2
J gene: TRBJ2-5
V gene: TRBV24-1
clone size: .
CDR3 DNA: TGTGCCACCAGTGATTTAATGGGGGGGGTGAGGCAAGAGACCCAGTACTTC
CDR3 protein: CATSDLMGGVRQETQYF

D gene: .
J gene: TRBJ1-1
V gene: TRBV27
clone size: .
CDR3 DNA: TGTGCCAGCAGTCCAAGGCGGGCCGGTAACCCTGAAGCTTTCTTT
CDR3 protein: CASSPRRAGNPEAFF

D gene: TRBD1
J gene: TRBJ2-7
V gene: TRBV30
clone size: .
CDR3 DNA: TGTGCCTGGAGACGGACAGGGGGCGCGAGGGAGCAGTACTTC
CDR3 protein: CAWRRTGGAREQYF

D gene: .
J gene: TRBJ2-7
V gene: TRBV4-3
clone size: .
CDR3 DNA: TGCGCCAGCAGCCAAGATCGGGGATACGAGCAGTACTTC
CDR3 protein: CASSQDRGYEQYF

D gene: TRBD1
J gene: TRBJ1-1
V gene: TRBV18
clone size: .
CDR3 DNA: TGTGCCAGCTCACCACCCGGGACAGGGCGGACTGAAGCTTTCTTT
CDR3 protein: CASSPPGTGRTEAFF

D gene: .
J gene: TRBJ1-1
V gene: TRBV7-9
clone size: once
CDR3 DNA: TGTGCCAGCAGCCAACAGGGAAGGGCCACTGAAGCTTTCTTT
CDR3 protein: CASSQQGRATEAFF

D gene: TRBD1
J gene: TRBJ1-2
V gene: TRBV19
clone size: .
CDR3 DNA: TGTGCCAGTAGTATGGGGACAGCTAACTATGGCTACACCTTC
CDR3 protein: CASSMGTANYGYTF

D gene: .
J gene: TRBJ2-3
V gene: TRBV4-1
clone size: .
CDR3 DNA: TGCGCCAGCAGCCAAGAAGAGGGAATGAAGAGGGATACGCAGTATTTT
CDR3 protein: CASSQEEGMKRDTQYF

D gene: .
J gene: TRBJ2-2
V gene: TRBV5-1
clone size: .
CDR3 DNA: TGCGCCAGCAGCTTGGCCGGGGGGCGGGGCTCGAGTCCAACCGGGGAGCTGTTTTTT
CDR3 protein: CASSLAGGRGSSPTGELFF

D gene: TRBD1
J gene: TRBJ1-1
V gene: TRBV11-2
clone size: .
CDR3 DNA: TGTGCCAGCAGCTCGACAGGGGGGCGGACTGAAGCTTTCTTT
CDR3 protein: CASSSTGGRTEAFF

D gene: .
J gene: TRBJ2-7
V gene: TRBV6-2/TRBV6-3
clone size: few
CDR3 DNA: TGTGCCAGCAGTTGGGGGGTCCTGGCCTACGAGCAGTACTTC
CDR3 protein: CASSWGVLAYEQYF

D gene: TRBD1
J gene: TRBJ1-2
V gene: TRBV19
clone size: .
CDR3 DNA: TGTGCCAGTACGACCGGACAGGGTGAAAGGGCCTACACCTTC
CDR3 protein: CASTTGQGERAYTF

D gene: .
J gene: TRBJ1-4
V gene: TRBV25-1
clone size: .
CDR3 DNA: TGTGCCAGCAGTGAAGCGGGGGTAACTAATGAAAAACTGTTTTTT
CDR3 protein: CASSEAGVTNEKLFF

D gene: .
J gene: TRBJ1-6
V gene: TRBV4-1
clone size: .
CDR3 DNA: TGCGCCACCTCACGTGTTCGTGTGAGTTCACCCCTCCACTTT
CDR3 protein: CATSRVRVSSPLHF

D gene: TRBD2
J gene: TRBJ2-1
V gene: TRBV15
clone size: few
CDR3 DNA: TGTGCCACCAGCAGAGGCGGGAGCTTCAATGAGCAGTTCTTC
CDR3 protein: CATSRGGSFNEQFF

D gene: TRBD1
J gene: TRBJ1-3
V gene: TRBV5-1
clone size: .
CDR3 DNA: TGCGCCAGCAGCTCCACTTACTGGACAGGGGACAACACCATATATTTT
CDR3 protein: CASSSTYWTGDNTIYF

D gene: .
J gene: TRBJ1-1
V gene: TRBV3-1/TRBV3-2
clone size: .
CDR3 DNA: TGTGCCAGCAGCCAAGAGGGGAGCAGCAAAGCTTTCTTT
CDR3 protein: CASSQEGSSKAFF

D gene: .
J gene: TRBJ1-5
V gene: TRBV7-9
clone size: .
CDR3 DNA: TGTGCCAGCAGCTTTCACAGGGATCAGCCCCAGCATTTT
CDR3 protein: CASSFHRDQPQHF

D gene: .
J gene: TRBJ1-6
V gene: TRBV4-1
clone size: .
CDR3 DNA: TGCGCCAGCAGCCAAGACCAGGGAAATAATTCACCCCTCCACTTT
CDR3 protein: CASSQDQGNNSPLHF

D gene: .
J gene: TRBJ1-4
V gene: TRBV12-3/TRBV12-4
clone size: .
CDR3 DNA: TGTGCCAGCAGTTCCCAAAGAGCCAAAAAACTGTTTTTT
CDR3 protein: CASSSQRAKKLFF

D gene: .
J gene: TRBJ2-7
V gene: TRBV24-1
clone size: few
CDR3 DNA: TGTGCCACCAGTGATACAGGGATCTCCTACGAGCAGTACTTC
CDR3 protein: CATSDTGISYEQYF

D gene: TRBD1
J gene: TRBJ1-2
V gene: TRBV7-9
clone size: .
CDR3 DNA: TGTGCCAGCAGCATGTGGGACAGAGATAACTATGGCTACACCTTC
CDR3 protein: CASSMWDRDNYGYTF

D gene: .
J gene: TRBJ1-4
V gene: TRBV19
clone size: few
CDR3 DNA: TGTGCCAGTAGTATAATATTCGTCGGCAGGGCGGCTGAAAAACTGTTTTTT
CDR3 protein: CASSIIFVGRAAEKLFF

D gene: .
J gene: TRBJ1-5
V gene: TRBV5-8
clone size: .
CDR3 DNA: TGTGCCAGCAGCTTGGGGAGGTCTGAGGATCAGCCCCAGCATTTT
CDR3 protein: CASSLGRSEDQPQHF

D gene: .
J gene: TRBJ1-1
V gene: TRBV5-4
clone size: .
CDR3 DNA: TGTGCCAGCAGCTTGCCCCGGAGCACTGAAGCTTTCTTT
CDR3 protein: CASSLPRSTEAFF

D gene: .
J gene: TRBJ1-5
V gene: TRBV6-5
clone size: .
CDR3 DNA: TGTGCCAGCAGTAGGGAGCCCCAGATACAGCCCCAGCATTTT
CDR3 protein: CASSREPQIQPQHF

D gene: TRBD2
J gene: TRBJ2-1
V gene: TRBV4-2
clone size: .
CDR3 DNA: TGTGCCAGCAGCCCCTCCGAGGGGCTAGCGGGTAACAATGAGCAGTTCTTC
CDR3 protein: CASSPSEGLAGNNEQFF

D gene: TRBD2
J gene: TRBJ2-3
V gene: TRBV7-9
clone size: .
CDR3 DNA: TGTGCCAGCAGTTCATATGGACTAGCTAACACAGATACGCAGTATTTT
CDR3 protein: CASSSYGLANTDTQYF

D gene: .
J gene: TRBJ1-1
V gene: TRBV18
clone size: .
CDR3 DNA: TGTGCCAGCTCACCCGGAGGGAGGCTTGGGAGCACTGAAGCTTTCTTT
CDR3 protein: CASSPGGRLGSTEAFF

D gene: TRBD1
J gene: TRBJ1-6
V gene: TRBV9
clone size: .
CDR3 DNA: TGTGCCAGCAACGGCCGACAGGGGGAGAATTCACCCCTCCACTTT
CDR3 protein: CASNGRQGENSPLHF

D gene: .
J gene: TRBJ1-1
V gene: TRBV11-2
clone size: .
CDR3 DNA: TGTGCCAGCAGCTTAGTGGGCGTCACTGAAGCTTTCTTT
CDR3 protein: CASSLVGVTEAFF

D gene: .
J gene: TRBJ2-1
V gene: TRBV7-9
clone size: .
CDR3 DNA: TGTGCCAGCAGCCACCAGTCCGGTTATCGGGATTCCTACAATGAGCAGTTCTTC
CDR3 protein: CASSHQSGYRDSYNEQFF

D gene: .
J gene: TRBJ2-5
V gene: TRBV5-1
clone size: .
CDR3 DNA: TGCGCCAGCAGCTTGGGGTCAGAAGAAGAGACCCAGTACTTC
CDR3 protein: CASSLGSEEETQYF

D gene: .
J gene: TRBJ1-2
V gene: TRBV11-3
clone size: .
CDR3 DNA: TGTGCCAGCAGCTCCTCCTTAGCTAACTATGGCTACACCTTC
CDR3 protein: CASSSSLANYGYTF

D gene: TRBD1
J gene: TRBJ1-6
V gene: TRBV6-2/TRBV6-3
clone size: .
CDR3 DNA: TGTGCCAGCAGTTACGACAGGGTCCCACCCCTCCACTTT
CDR3 protein: CASSYDRVPPLHF

D gene: .
J gene: TRBJ1-1
V gene: TRBV11-2
clone size: .
CDR3 DNA: TGTGCCAGCAGCGTACAGGGACCTGAAGCTTTCTTT
CDR3 protein: CASSVQGPEAFF

D gene: .
J gene: TRBJ1-6
V gene: TRBV7-9
clone size: .
CDR3 DNA: TGTGCCAGCAGCTCCCCGGCGGGAGGGTCACCCCTCCACTTT
CDR3 protein: CASSSPAGGSPLHF

D gene: TRBD1
J gene: TRBJ1-3
V gene: TRBV11-2
clone size: .
CDR3 DNA: TGTGCCAGCAGCTTAACAGGGGGCCGAGGAGGAAACACCATATATTTT
CDR3 protein: CASSLTGGRGGNTIYF

D gene: .
J gene: TRBJ2-3
V gene: TRBV7-3
clone size: .
CDR3 DNA: TGTGCCAGCAGCCAAGGGGGGGCCACAGATACGCAGTATTTT
CDR3 protein: CASSQGGATDTQYF